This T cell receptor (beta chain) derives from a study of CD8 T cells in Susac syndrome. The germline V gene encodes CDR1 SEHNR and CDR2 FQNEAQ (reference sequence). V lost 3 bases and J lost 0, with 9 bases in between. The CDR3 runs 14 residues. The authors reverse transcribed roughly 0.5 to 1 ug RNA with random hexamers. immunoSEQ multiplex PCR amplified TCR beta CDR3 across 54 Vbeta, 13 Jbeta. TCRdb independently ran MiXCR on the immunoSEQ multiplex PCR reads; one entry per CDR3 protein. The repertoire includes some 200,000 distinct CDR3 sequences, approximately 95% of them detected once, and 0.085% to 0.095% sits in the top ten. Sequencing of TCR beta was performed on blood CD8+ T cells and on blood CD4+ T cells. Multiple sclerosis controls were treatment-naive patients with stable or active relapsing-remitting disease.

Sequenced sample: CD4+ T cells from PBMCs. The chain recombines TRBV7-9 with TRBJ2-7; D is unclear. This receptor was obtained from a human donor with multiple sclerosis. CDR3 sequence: CASSLNGNSYEQYF. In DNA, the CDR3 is TGTGCCAGCAGCTTGAACGGCAACTCCTACGAGCAGTACTTC. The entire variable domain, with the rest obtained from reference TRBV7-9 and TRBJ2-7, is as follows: DTGVSQNPRHKITKRGQNVTFRCDPISEHNRLYWYRQTLGQGPEFLTYFQNEAQLEKSRLLSDRFSAERPKGSFSTLEIQRTEQGDSAMYLCASSLNGNSYEQYFGPGTRLTVT.